This T cell receptor (beta chain) was retrieved from a study of blood T cell repertoires in COVID-19. Study-wide background: Both acute and convalescent COVID-19 samples were obtained from the United States, Italy and Spain. PBMCs, B-cell-depleted T cells, or T cells provided the cDNA or gDNA that made up the material.

Per the study methods: Amplification with reference gene primers provided the estimates of nucleated cell counts. Profiling relied on immunoSEQ multiplex PCR, and the TCRdb table lists in-frame clones only, not all of them. That table gives V, J and clone size, and the DNA gave D and trimming. The repertoire holds 55,000 or so clones, with 85% as singletons. The CDR3 covers 16 residues. With 0 bases clipped from V and 6 bases from J, the junction kept 2 bases outside the gene matches. CDR1 is SGHRS, CDR2 YFSETQ, per germline. Material: peripheral blood. This chain links TRBV5-1 with TRBJ2-2, with TRBD2 matching over 13 bases. This receptor was taken from a human donor in a cohort sampled during active COVID-19. The CDR3 here is CASSLVGLAGAGELFF. In DNA, the CDR3 is TGCGCCAGCAGCTTGGTAGGACTAGCGGGAGCCGGGGAGCTGTTTTTT.